The rows below give T cell receptor beta chains drawn from one sample of a study of blood T cell repertoires in COVID-19. Profiled with immunoSEQ multiplex PCR; TCRdb holds only in-frame clones, not every one. The sample consists of 250,000 or so clones, around 86% of them appearing once. The sequenced material came from peripheral blood. The source is a woman aged 40 to 55 who had recovered from COVID-19. Each CDR3 is given with its conserved first and last residue. The D gene is left open where the match is weak. Some rows have no size entry. The others give once, few or many, or a class for an expanded clone.

clone_size j_call d_call cdr3_length v_call cdr3_aa cdr3_nt
. TRBJ2-5 TRBD1 15 TRBV10-3 CAIRMGTGPRGTQYF TGTGCCATCAGGATGGGGACAGGCCCTCGGGGGACCCAGTACTTC
. TRBJ2-7 . 13 TRBV6-5 CASSPHRAYEQYF TGTGCCAGCAGTCCTCATCGGGCCTACGAGCAGTACTTC
. TRBJ2-5 . 14 TRBV2 CASSKQGIGETQYF TGTGCCAGCAGTAAACAGGGTATCGGGGAGACCCAGTACTTC
. TRBJ2-5 TRBD2 17 TRBV5-1 CASSLGTLAGGKETQYF TGCGCCAGCAGCTTGGGGACACTAGCGGGGGGCAAAGAGACCCAGTACTTC
. TRBJ2-5 TRBD1 14 TRBV18 CASSPRGQQETQYF TGTGCCAGCTCACCACGGGGACAGCAAGAGACCCAGTACTTC
. TRBJ1-5 . 15 TRBV12-5 CASGSGLYSNQPQHF TGTGCTAGTGGTTCGGGACTTTATAGCAATCAGCCCCAGCATTTT
. TRBJ2-3 TRBD2 16 TRBV4-3 CASSRQLAGGLGTQYF TGCGCCAGCAGCCGACAACTAGCGGGGGGGCTGGGTACGCAGTATTTT
. TRBJ2-7 TRBD2 15 TRBV9 CASSAGLAASYEQYF TGTGCCAGCAGCGCCGGGCTAGCGGCGTCCTACGAGCAGTACTTC
few TRBJ2-7 . 15 TRBV5-4 CASSEALKSSYEQYF TGTGCCAGCAGTGAGGCGCTTAAGAGCTCCTACGAGCAGTACTTC
many TRBJ1-1 . 21 TRBV21-1 CASSRRPKAWQGGGLDTEAFF TGTGCCAGCAGCAGGCGGCCTAAAGCGTGGCAAGGCGGGGGGCTTGACACTGAAGCTTTCTTT
once TRBJ1-5 TRBD1 17 TRBV5-1 CASSPGQGDGSNQPQHF TGCGCCAGCAGCCCGGGACAGGGGGACGGTAGCAATCAGCCCCAGCATTTT
. TRBJ2-1 TRBD1 16 TRBV23-1 CASSHNRDRGHNEQFF TGCGCCAGCAGTCACAACCGGGACAGGGGTCACAATGAGCAGTTCTTC
. TRBJ2-1 TRBD1 16 TRBV10-3 CAISDVRDRGRGEQFF TGTGCCATCAGTGATGTCCGGGACAGGGGGCGTGGTGAGCAGTTCTTC
. TRBJ1-1 . 15 TRBV4-3 CASSQESGGGAEAFF TGCGCCAGCAGCCAAGAATCGGGTGGGGGGGCTGAAGCTTTCTTT
. TRBJ2-5 TRBD2 15 TRBV7-9 CASSLAAGVQETQYF TGTGCCAGCAGCTTAGCGGCGGGGGTACAAGAGACCCAGTACTTC
. TRBJ1-1 . 14 TRBV3-1/TRBV3-2 CASSQEGMNTEAFF TGTGCCAGCAGCCAAGAGGGCATGAACACTGAAGCTTTCTTT
. TRBJ2-7 TRBD2 14 TRBV19 CASSPEGGTYEQYF TGTGCCAGTAGTCCCGAGGGAGGGACCTACGAGCAGTACTTC
few TRBJ1-4 . 18 TRBV5-4 CASSLGQRKIATNEKLFF TGTGCCAGCAGCCTAGGACAGAGGAAAATTGCAACTAATGAAAAACTGTTTTTT
. TRBJ1-3 . 14 TRBV10-3 CATLEQASGNTIYF TGTGCCACACTCGAACAGGCCTCTGGAAACACCATATATTTT
. TRBJ1-2 TRBD1 17 TRBV4-2 CASSQDRGTGGGDGYTF TGTGCCAGCAGCCAAGACAGAGGGACAGGGGGAGGGGATGGCTACACCTTC
. TRBJ1-2 . 15 TRBV14 CASSRLGQKVLGYTF TGTGCCAGCAGCCGTTTAGGACAGAAAGTTTTGGGCTACACCTTC
once TRBJ2-7 TRBD2 15 TRBV4-2 CASSPRERGSYEQYF TGTGCCAGCAGCCCGCGCGAGCGGGGGAGCTACGAGCAGTACTTC
. TRBJ1-2 . 15 TRBV5-1 CASSLGDGANYGYTF TGCGCCAGCAGCTTGGGCGATGGAGCTAACTATGGCTACACCTTC
once TRBJ1-1 TRBD1 14 TRBV13 CASSYNRGSTEAFF TGTGCCAGCAGTTACAACAGGGGTAGTACTGAAGCTTTCTTT
few TRBJ1-3 TRBD1 15 TRBV10-3 CAIRGTGFSGNTIYF TGTGCCATCAGGGGGACAGGGTTCTCTGGAAACACCATATATTTT
. TRBJ1-6 . 16 TRBV7-9 CASSAQGGPYNSPLHF TGTGCCAGCAGCGCTCAGGGAGGCCCCTATAATTCACCCCTCCACTTT
. TRBJ1-2 TRBD1 13 TRBV6-5 CASSRTGNYGYTF TGTGCCAGCAGTCGGACAGGGAACTATGGCTACACCTTC
. TRBJ2-7 TRBD2 15 TRBV11-2 CASSLGSGGFYEQYF TGTGCCAGCAGCTTAGGCAGCGGGGGTTTCTACGAGCAGTACTTC
. TRBJ1-1 TRBD1 11 TRBV20-1 CSARDPGGAFF TGCAGTGCTAGAGATCCAGGGGGGGCTTTCTTT